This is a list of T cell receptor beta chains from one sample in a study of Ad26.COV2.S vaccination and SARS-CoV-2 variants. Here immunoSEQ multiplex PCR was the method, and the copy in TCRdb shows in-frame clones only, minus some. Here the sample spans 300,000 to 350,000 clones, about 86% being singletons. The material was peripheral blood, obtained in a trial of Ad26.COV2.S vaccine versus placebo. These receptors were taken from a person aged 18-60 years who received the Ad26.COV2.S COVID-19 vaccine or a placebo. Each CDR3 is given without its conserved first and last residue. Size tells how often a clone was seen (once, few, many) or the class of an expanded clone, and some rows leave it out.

cdr3_aa: ASSVDIASGNTIY; clone_size: -; v_call: TRBV19; j_call: TRBJ1-3
cdr3_aa: ASSIGQGNTEAF; clone_size: -; v_call: TRBV5-6; j_call: TRBJ1-1
cdr3_aa: ASGKGEEVDGYT; clone_size: once; v_call: TRBV19; j_call: TRBJ1-2
cdr3_aa: ASLRVDRVSLF; clone_size: -; v_call: TRBV28; j_call: TRBJ2-1
cdr3_aa: ASSQGITGELF; clone_size: -; v_call: TRBV14; j_call: TRBJ2-2
cdr3_aa: ASSRKAGELF; clone_size: -; v_call: TRBV18; j_call: TRBJ2-2
cdr3_aa: ASSRPETDRTTDTQY; clone_size: -; v_call: TRBV7-9; j_call: TRBJ2-3
cdr3_aa: ASSLRAGQADIVYEQY; clone_size: -; v_call: TRBV7-7; j_call: TRBJ2-7
cdr3_aa: ASSLIAGGQETQY; clone_size: -; v_call: TRBV7-3; j_call: TRBJ2-5
cdr3_aa: ASSDWGSRSPRGNTEAF; clone_size: -; v_call: TRBV5-1; j_call: TRBJ1-1
cdr3_aa: ASSYERGRAENTEAF; clone_size: -; v_call: TRBV6-2/TRBV6-3; j_call: TRBJ1-1
cdr3_aa: ASSRGTPPIQY; clone_size: -; v_call: TRBV7-2; j_call: TRBJ2-3
cdr3_aa: ASRPQGTWETQY; clone_size: -; v_call: TRBV6-6; j_call: TRBJ2-5
cdr3_aa: AIRGTSGSYEQY; clone_size: -; v_call: TRBV10-3; j_call: TRBJ2-7
cdr3_aa: ASSQGWGSKTGNTIY; clone_size: -; v_call: TRBV4-3; j_call: TRBJ1-3
cdr3_aa: ASTYDFGGDTEAF; clone_size: -; v_call: TRBV21-1; j_call: TRBJ1-1
cdr3_aa: ASSPRRLAVSTDTQY; clone_size: -; v_call: TRBV14; j_call: TRBJ2-3
cdr3_aa: ATSRLYAASHALLEQY; clone_size: -; v_call: TRBV24-1; j_call: TRBJ2-7
cdr3_aa: ASSLLGGGWYEQY; clone_size: -; v_call: TRBV11-2; j_call: TRBJ2-7
cdr3_aa: ASSRAAPVEKLF; clone_size: -; v_call: TRBV23-1; j_call: TRBJ1-4
cdr3_aa: SASRRERFAEQY; clone_size: -; v_call: TRBV20-1; j_call: TRBJ2-7
cdr3_aa: ASSTGLAGGKETQY; clone_size: -; v_call: TRBV7-6; j_call: TRBJ2-5
cdr3_aa: ASSPQMGRGNEQF; clone_size: -; v_call: TRBV27; j_call: TRBJ2-1
cdr3_aa: ASREGTEAF; clone_size: -; v_call: TRBV2; j_call: TRBJ1-1
cdr3_aa: ASSLSAYEQY; clone_size: many; v_call: TRBV18; j_call: TRBJ2-7
cdr3_aa: ASIFRGPWY; clone_size: many; v_call: TRBV2; j_call: TRBJ2-7
cdr3_aa: ASRPMGKEETQY; clone_size: -; v_call: TRBV27; j_call: TRBJ2-5
cdr3_aa: ASSLLGLRTEAF; clone_size: -; v_call: TRBV5-1; j_call: TRBJ1-1
cdr3_aa: ASSLSSGTDSYEQY; clone_size: few; v_call: TRBV27; j_call: TRBJ2-7
cdr3_aa: ASSDHPSTDTQY; clone_size: -; v_call: TRBV9; j_call: TRBJ2-3
cdr3_aa: ASRGGTGYNEQF; clone_size: once; v_call: TRBV28; j_call: TRBJ2-1
cdr3_aa: ASSAQGNQPQH; clone_size: -; v_call: TRBV28; j_call: TRBJ1-5
cdr3_aa: ASSVGTVTDTQY; clone_size: -; v_call: TRBV9; j_call: TRBJ2-3
cdr3_aa: ASSPDWGGNSPLH; clone_size: -; v_call: TRBV9; j_call: TRBJ1-6
cdr3_aa: ASSLAGSTDTQY; clone_size: -; v_call: TRBV10-2; j_call: TRBJ2-3
cdr3_aa: ASSQVSPGTNNYGYT; clone_size: -; v_call: TRBV4-2; j_call: TRBJ1-2
cdr3_aa: ASSPGGRGPQETQY; clone_size: -; v_call: TRBV4-2; j_call: TRBJ2-5
cdr3_aa: ASSGAGNRGNQPQH; clone_size: -; v_call: TRBV2; j_call: TRBJ1-5
cdr3_aa: ASSRTGTYEQY; clone_size: -; v_call: TRBV5-6; j_call: TRBJ2-7
cdr3_aa: ASSIGQGGGQPQH; clone_size: few; v_call: TRBV19; j_call: TRBJ1-5
cdr3_aa: TSSQDGDRGRENTIY; clone_size: once; v_call: TRBV1; j_call: TRBJ1-3
cdr3_aa: ATSEPGQGYEQY; clone_size: -; v_call: TRBV24-1; j_call: TRBJ2-7
cdr3_aa: ASSSPVSQNQPQH; clone_size: -; v_call: TRBV7-2; j_call: TRBJ1-5
cdr3_aa: ASSPNIFSFTYEQY; clone_size: -; v_call: TRBV18; j_call: TRBJ2-7
cdr3_aa: ASSQDRGTVFPGYT; clone_size: -; v_call: TRBV4-1; j_call: TRBJ1-2
cdr3_aa: ASSQDGFGEQF; clone_size: -; v_call: TRBV4-1; j_call: TRBJ2-1
cdr3_aa: SVAGDDTEAF; clone_size: -; v_call: TRBV29-1; j_call: TRBJ1-1
cdr3_aa: ASSGTDGYEQY; clone_size: -; v_call: TRBV27; j_call: TRBJ2-7
cdr3_aa: ASSQDGTAGETQY; clone_size: -; v_call: TRBV4-3; j_call: TRBJ2-5
cdr3_aa: ASSQVEGTEAF; clone_size: -; v_call: TRBV14; j_call: TRBJ1-1
cdr3_aa: ASSFPSSGLWEQY; clone_size: few; v_call: TRBV5-5; j_call: TRBJ2-7
cdr3_aa: ASTPGQAYNEQF; clone_size: few; v_call: TRBV28; j_call: TRBJ2-1
cdr3_aa: ASTSRGGGKQF; clone_size: -; v_call: TRBV12-3/TRBV12-4; j_call: TRBJ2-1
cdr3_aa: ASSVLAGGYNEQF; clone_size: -; v_call: TRBV9; j_call: TRBJ2-1
cdr3_aa: ASRDQGAAGELF; clone_size: once; v_call: TRBV7-3; j_call: TRBJ2-2